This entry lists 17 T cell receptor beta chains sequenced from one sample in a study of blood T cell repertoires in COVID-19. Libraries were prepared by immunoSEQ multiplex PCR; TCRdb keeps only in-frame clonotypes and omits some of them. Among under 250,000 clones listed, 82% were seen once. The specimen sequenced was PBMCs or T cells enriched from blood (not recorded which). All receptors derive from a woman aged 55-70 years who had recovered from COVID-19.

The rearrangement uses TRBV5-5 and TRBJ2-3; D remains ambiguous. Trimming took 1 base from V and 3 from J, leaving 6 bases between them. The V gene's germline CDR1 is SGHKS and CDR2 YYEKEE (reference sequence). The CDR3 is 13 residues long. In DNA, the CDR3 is TGTGCCAGCAGCTTGTCCCATACAGATACGCAGTATTTT. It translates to CASSLSHTDTQYF.

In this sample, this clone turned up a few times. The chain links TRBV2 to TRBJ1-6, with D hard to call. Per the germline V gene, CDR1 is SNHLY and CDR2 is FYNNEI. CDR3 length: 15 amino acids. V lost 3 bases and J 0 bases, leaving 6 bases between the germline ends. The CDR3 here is CASSEASSYNSPLHF. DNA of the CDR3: TGTGCCAGCAGTGAGGCAAGCTCCTATAATTCACCCCTCCACTTT.

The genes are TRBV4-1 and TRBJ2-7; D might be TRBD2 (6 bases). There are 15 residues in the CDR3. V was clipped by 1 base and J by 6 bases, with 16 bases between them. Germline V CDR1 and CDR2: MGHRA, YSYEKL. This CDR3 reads CASSQVQAGGGEQYF. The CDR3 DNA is TGCGCCAGCAGCCAAGTTCAAGCGGGTGGAGGCGAGCAGTACTTC.

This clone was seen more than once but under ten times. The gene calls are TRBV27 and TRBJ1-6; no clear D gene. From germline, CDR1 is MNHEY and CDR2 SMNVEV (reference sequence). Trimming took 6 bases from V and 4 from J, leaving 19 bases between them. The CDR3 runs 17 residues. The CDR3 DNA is TGTGCCAGCAGCTCCAACTCAGGAGGGATTTATAATTCACCCCTCCACTTT. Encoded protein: CASSSNSGGIYNSPLHF.

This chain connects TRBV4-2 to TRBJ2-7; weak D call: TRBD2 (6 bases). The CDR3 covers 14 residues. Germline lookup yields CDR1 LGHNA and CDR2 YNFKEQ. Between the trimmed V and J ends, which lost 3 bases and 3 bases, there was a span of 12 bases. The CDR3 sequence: CASSQPGLNYEQYF. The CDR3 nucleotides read TGTGCCAGCAGCCAGCCGGGACTTAACTACGAGCAGTACTTC.

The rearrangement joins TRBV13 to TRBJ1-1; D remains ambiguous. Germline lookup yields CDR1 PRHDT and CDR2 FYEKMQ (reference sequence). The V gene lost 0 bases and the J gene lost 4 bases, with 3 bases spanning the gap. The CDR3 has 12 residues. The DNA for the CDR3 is TGTGCCAGCAGCTTAGGCAGCACTGAAGCTTTCTTT. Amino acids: CASSLGSTEAFF.

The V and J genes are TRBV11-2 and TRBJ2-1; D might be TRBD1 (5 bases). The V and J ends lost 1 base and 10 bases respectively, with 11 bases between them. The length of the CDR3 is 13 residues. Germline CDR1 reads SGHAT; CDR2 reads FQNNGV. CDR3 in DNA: TGTGCCAGCAGCTTAGTTTCCGCAGGGGAGCAGTTCTTC. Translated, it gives CASSLVSAGEQFF. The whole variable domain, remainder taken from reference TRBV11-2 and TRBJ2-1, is EAGVAQSPRYKIIEKRQSVAFWCNPISGHATLYWYQQILGQGPKLLIQFQNNGVVDDSQLPKDRFSAERLKGVDSTLKIQPAKLEDSAVYLCASSLVSAGEQFFGPGTRLTVL.

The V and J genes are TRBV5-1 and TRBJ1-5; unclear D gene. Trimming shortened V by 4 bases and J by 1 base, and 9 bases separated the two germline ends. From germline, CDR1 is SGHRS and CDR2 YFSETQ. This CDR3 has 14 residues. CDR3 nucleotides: TGCGCCAGCAGCCCGGAGGGCAGCAATCAGCCCCAGCATTTT. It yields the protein CASSPEGSNQPQHF.

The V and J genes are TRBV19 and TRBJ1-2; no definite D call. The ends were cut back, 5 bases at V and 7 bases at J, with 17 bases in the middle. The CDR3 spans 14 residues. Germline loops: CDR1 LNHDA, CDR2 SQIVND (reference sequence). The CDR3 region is CASSPAGQRSGYTF. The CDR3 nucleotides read TGTGCCAGTAGTCCCGCTGGTCAACGGAGTGGCTACACCTTC.

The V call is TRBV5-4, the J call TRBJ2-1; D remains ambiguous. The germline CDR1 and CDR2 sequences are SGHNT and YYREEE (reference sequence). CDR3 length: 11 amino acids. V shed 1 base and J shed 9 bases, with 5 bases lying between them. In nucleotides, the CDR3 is TGTGCCAGCAGCTTGTCGGGTGAGCAGTTCTTC. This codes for CASSLSGEQFF.

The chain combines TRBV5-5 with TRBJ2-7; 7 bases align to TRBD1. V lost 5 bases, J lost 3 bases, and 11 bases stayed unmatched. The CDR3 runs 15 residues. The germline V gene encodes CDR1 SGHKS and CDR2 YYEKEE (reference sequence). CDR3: CASSYGPGGNYEQYF. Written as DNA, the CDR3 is TGTGCCAGCAGTTACGGCCCAGGGGGAAACTACGAGCAGTACTTC.

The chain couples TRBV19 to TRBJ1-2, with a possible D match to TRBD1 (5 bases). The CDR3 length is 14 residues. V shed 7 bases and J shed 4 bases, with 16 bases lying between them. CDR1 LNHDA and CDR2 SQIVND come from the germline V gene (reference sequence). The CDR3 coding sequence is TGTGCCAGTACCCCCTCGGGGGGGATCTATGGCTACACCTTC. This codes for CASTPSGGIYGYTF.

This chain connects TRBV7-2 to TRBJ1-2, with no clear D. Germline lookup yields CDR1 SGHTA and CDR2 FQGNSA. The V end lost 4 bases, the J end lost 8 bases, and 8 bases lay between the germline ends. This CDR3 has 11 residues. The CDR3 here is CASSSGLGYTF. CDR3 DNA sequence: TGTGCCAGCAGCTCTGGGCTAGGCTACACCTTC.

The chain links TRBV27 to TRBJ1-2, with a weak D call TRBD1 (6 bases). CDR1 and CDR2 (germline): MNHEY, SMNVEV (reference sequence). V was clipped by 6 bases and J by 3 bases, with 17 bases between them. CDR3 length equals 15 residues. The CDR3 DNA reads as TGTGCCAGCAGGCCGACAAGACAGGTCTACTATGGCTACACCTTC. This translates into CASRPTRQVYYGYTF.

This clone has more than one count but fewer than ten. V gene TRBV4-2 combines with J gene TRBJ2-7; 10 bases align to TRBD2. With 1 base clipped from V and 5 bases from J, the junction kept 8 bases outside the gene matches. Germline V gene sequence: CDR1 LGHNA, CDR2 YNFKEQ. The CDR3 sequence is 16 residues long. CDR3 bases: TGTGCCAGCAGCCAAGTGCTAGCGGGAGCAGTTGACGAGCAGTACTTC. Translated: CASSQVLAGAVDEQYF.

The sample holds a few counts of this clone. CDR3 in amino acids: CASSQDQLVSHRYGYTF. CDR3 sequence (DNA): TGTGCCAGCAGCCAAGATCAATTAGTTTCTCATCGCTATGGCTACACCTTC. This rearrangement joins TRBV4-2 to TRBJ1-2; unclear D gene. In germline, CDR1 is LGHNA, CDR2 YNFKEQ. V shed 0 bases and J shed 4 bases, with 18 bases lying between them. This CDR3 region has 17 residues.

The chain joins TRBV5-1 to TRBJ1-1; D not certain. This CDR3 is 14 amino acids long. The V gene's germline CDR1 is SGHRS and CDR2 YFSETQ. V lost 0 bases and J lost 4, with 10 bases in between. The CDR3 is CASSLGWSSTEAFF. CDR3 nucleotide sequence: TGCGCCAGCAGCTTGGGGTGGTCGAGCACTGAAGCTTTCTTT.